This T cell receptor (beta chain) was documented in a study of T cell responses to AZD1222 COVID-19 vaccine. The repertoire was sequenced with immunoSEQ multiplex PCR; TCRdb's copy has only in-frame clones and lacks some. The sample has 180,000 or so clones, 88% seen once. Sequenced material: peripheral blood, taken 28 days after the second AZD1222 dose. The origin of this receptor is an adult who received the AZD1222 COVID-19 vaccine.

CDR3 in amino acids: CASRLRRGTHRTNYGYTF. In nucleotides, the CDR3 is TGTGCAAGTCGCTTAAGGAGGGGGACTCATAGAACTAACTATGGCTACACCTTC. The J gene is TRBJ1-2, the V gene TRBV12-2. TRBV12-2 is a recognized pseudogene. The CDR3 contains 18 residues.